The clone carrying this T cell receptor (beta chain) was recorded a few times. Its antigen is currently unknown. cDNA synthesis used the whole RNA isolate, giving expressed TCRB sequences. Measured with immunoSEQ multiplex PCR; TCRdb has only the in-frame clones, and not every one. The sample has a few hundred thousand clones, 9.5% to 10% seen once. The data are from a study of beta chain features in type 1 diabetes. Study observations and caveats: Shorter TCRB CDR3s, moderately but significantly so, marked every one of the four CD4+ subsets in Type 1 diabetes patients.

Without exception, sorted populations had purity beyond 95%. Unmatched junction bases numbered 3, after V lost 4 bases and J lost 3 bases. From germline, CDR1 is MDHEN and CDR2 SYDVKM. The length of the CDR3 is 14 residues. The source of this sequence is a man aged 30-40 years with type 1 diabetes. The sequencing input was central memory CD4+ T cells from blood. J is TRBJ1-2 and V is TRBV28, with 9 bases matching TRBD1. This chain's CDR3 is CASSSNRGHYGYTF. The CDR3 region has the DNA TGTGCCAGCAGTTCTAACAGGGGGCACTATGGCTACACCTTC.